Below are 26 T cell receptor beta chains sequenced from a single sample in a study of Ad26.COV2.S vaccination and SARS-CoV-2 variants. Treatment denoted: around 19 received Ad26.COV2.S at low or high dose, single or two shots; roughly five received placebo; per-sample allocation not given. Collection of the samples took place on day 63 after the first injection of vaccine or placebo. The table came from immunoSEQ multiplex PCR; TCRdb's copy has only in-frame clones and leaves some out. The sample lists about 370,000 clones; around 85% were seen once. The material sequenced was peripheral blood, taken in a trial of Ad26.COV2.S vaccine versus placebo. The receptors shown here come from a person aged 18 to 65 who received the Ad26.COV2.S COVID-19 vaccine or a placebo.

A remark on this clone: At the DNA level, this CDR3 is encoded by other sequences in the same sample as well. CDR3 DNA sequence: TGTGCCATCAGTGAGGACAGGGGGGATGGCTACACCTTC. Translated: CAISEDRGDGYTF. The rearrangement joins TRBV10-3 to TRBJ1-2; 9 nucleotides agree with TRBD1. The V and J ends lost 2 bases and 6 bases, in that order; junction bases with no gene match: 1. CDR3 length equals 13 residues. CDR1 is ENHRY, CDR2 SYGVKD, per germline.

The rearrangement joins TRBV5-4 to TRBJ2-5; a weak D match, TRBD2 (5 bases). Trimming removed 1 base from V and 3 bases from J, with 16 bases in between. The CDR3 is made up of 16 amino acids. Germline V gene sequence: CDR1 SGHNT, CDR2 YYREEE (reference sequence). As DNA, the CDR3 is TGTGCCAGCAGCTTGTCTAAGGCCAGGACTGAAGAGACCCAGTACTTC. It is translated as CASSLSKARTEETQYF.

The genes are TRBV2 and TRBJ2-5; maybe TRBD1 (7 bases). Germline V gene data show CDR1 as SNHLY and CDR2 as FYNNEI. The CDR3 loop spans 15 amino acids. V gave up 4 bases and J gave up 2 bases, with 14 bases separating them. The CDR3, as DNA: TGTGCCAGCAGTGGACAGGGAGGAGGGCAAGAGACCCAGTACTTC. Translated, it gives CASSGQGGGQETQYF. The full variable domain, its missing parts supplied by reference TRBV2 and TRBJ2-5, is EPEVTQTPSHQVTQMGQEVILRCVPISNHLYFYWYRQILGQKVEFLVSFYNNEISEKSEIFDDQFSVERPDGSNFTLKIRSTKLEDSAMYFCASSGQGGGQETQYFGPGTRLLVL.

The chain recombines TRBV2 with TRBJ2-1; 8 nucleotides match TRBD1. The CDR3 totals 15 residues. Germline V gene sequence: CDR1 SNHLY, CDR2 FYNNEI. J was trimmed by 10 bases and V by 0 bases; bases with no gene match: 8. The CDR3 DNA follows: TGTGCCAGCAGTGAAGCGGCACAGGGGGTCGGAGAGCAGTTCTTC. It translates to CASSEAAQGVGEQFF.

In this sample, this clone turned up once. This chain links TRBV5-4 with TRBJ1-2; 8 bases agree with TRBD1. Losses at the gene ends were 5 bases for V and 8 bases for J; bases not matched to a gene: 8. CDR3 size: 13 residues. The V gene's germline CDR1 is SGHNT and CDR2 YYREEE (reference sequence). CDR3: CASRRPGGLGYTF. CDR3 nucleotides: TGTGCCAGCAGACGCCCAGGGGGCTTAGGCTACACCTTC.

This chain joins TRBV9 and TRBJ1-1; D not resolved. This CDR3 has 15 residues. CDR1 is SGDLS and CDR2 is YYNGEE in the germline V gene. Trimming took off 0 bases at V and 0 bases at J, with 9 bases between the two ends. The CDR3, as DNA: TGTGCCAGCAGCGTAGAAGGTACCATGAACACTGAAGCTTTCTTT. It yields the protein CASSVEGTMNTEAFF.

This clone was observed a handful of times. V gene TRBV5-1 combines with J gene TRBJ2-7, with D unresolved. V lost 3 bases and J 0 bases, leaving 10 bases between the germline ends. From germline, CDR1 is SGHRS and CDR2 YFSETQ. The CDR3 covers 14 residues. The CDR3 reads CASSSTLSSYEQYF. As DNA, the CDR3 is TGCGCCAGCAGCTCTACCTTGAGCTCCTACGAGCAGTACTTC.

The chain joins TRBV9 to TRBJ2-2; 9 nucleotides line up with TRBD1. CDR1 and CDR2 (germline): SGDLS, YYNGEE. The CDR3 is 14 amino acids. V shed 4 bases, J shed 7 bases, and the junction held 5 bases outside the gene matches. CDR3 DNA sequence: TGTGCCAGCAGCAAACAGGGGGCGTACGGGGAGCTGTTTTTT. Protein sequence: CASSKQGAYGELFF.

This clone appeared once. The chain combines TRBV5-8 with TRBJ2-7; 7 nucleotides line up with TRBD1. Losses at the gene ends were 3 bases for V and 2 bases for J; bases not matched to a gene: 2. CDR3 length: 13 amino acids. The germline gives CDR1 SGHTS, CDR2 YDEGEE. CDR3 amino acids: CASSYGQAYEQYF. The CDR3 region has the DNA TGTGCCAGCAGCTATGGACAGGCCTACGAGCAGTACTTC.

The rearrangement links TRBV7-8 to TRBJ1-4, with D maybe TRBD1 (5 bases). Deletions cut 5 bases from V and 5 bases from J, with 18 bases between. Germline V CDR1 and CDR2: SGHVS, FQNEAQ. The CDR3 extends over 16 amino acids. The CDR3 DNA is TGTGCCAGCAGCCGTAGCCGACAGTTCAACAATGAAAAACTGTTTTTT. Translating gives CASSRSRQFNNEKLFF.

The chain is built from TRBV19 and TRBJ1-4; 7 bases match TRBD1. This CDR3 comprises 13 residues. J lost 8 bases, V lost 8 bases, and 8 bases had no gene match. Germline CDR1 is LNHDA and CDR2 is SQIVND (reference sequence). The DNA for the CDR3 is TGTGCCAGTCGGCCGACAGGGAACGAAAAACTGTTTTTT. Amino acid sequence: CASRPTGNEKLFF.

This clone was recorded once. The V and J genes are TRBV7-2 and TRBJ2-5; D might be TRBD1 (7 bases). Trimming cost V 8 bases and J 5 bases, with 21 bases left between them. The CDR3 length is 15 residues. CDR1 SGHTA and CDR2 FQGNSA come from the germline V gene. CDR3 sequence (DNA): TGTGCCAGCGTCGATCAGGGGGGATCAGGGGAGACCCAGTACTTC. Translating gives CASVDQGGSGETQYF.

The CDR3 nucleotides are TGTGCCACCAGCAGAGTTAGCGAGACCCAGTACTTC. Its translation is CATSRVSETQYF. This chain joins TRBV15 and TRBJ2-5; D remains unclear. The V end lost 1 base, the J end lost 5 bases, and 5 bases lay between the germline ends. Germline CDR1 LNHNV, CDR2 YYDKDF (reference sequence). The CDR3 consists of 12 residues.

This chain connects TRBV4-1 to TRBJ1-4; D is unresolved. The CDR3 runs 13 residues. Deletions cut 2 bases from V and 0 bases from J, with 1 base between. Germline CDR1 MGHRA, CDR2 YSYEKL. CDR3 DNA: TGCGCCAGCAGCCAAACAACTAATGAAAAACTGTTTTTT. Translating it yields CASSQTTNEKLFF.

The chain uses TRBV10-3 and TRBJ2-2; the match to TRBD2 covers 7 bases. Germline loops: CDR1 ENHRY, CDR2 SYGVKD. The CDR3 contains 15 residues. The J segment lost 0 bases and the V segment lost 4 bases, leaving 2 bases of the junction unmatched. CDR3 in DNA: TGTGCCATCAGTGGGGGGGGAGCGAACACCGGGGAGCTGTTTTTT. Encoded protein: CAISGGGANTGELFF.

V usage is TRBV30 and J usage is TRBJ1-5; 8 bases map to TRBD1. Germline CDR1 and CDR2: GTSNPN and SVGIG (reference sequence). With 0 bases clipped from V and 5 bases from J, the junction kept 9 bases outside the gene matches. The CDR3 sequence is 16 residues long. CDR3 protein: CAWSVTSMTGDQPQHF. The CDR3 DNA reads TGTGCCTGGAGTGTAACAAGTATGACAGGGGATCAGCCCCAGCATTTT.

This chain uses TRBV6-5 with TRBJ2-2; D is ambiguous. Trimming left V 6 bases short and J 3 bases short, with 11 bases between. This CDR3 spans 14 amino acids. From germline, CDR1 is MNHEY and CDR2 SVGAGI. Here the CDR3 reads CASSHERDTGELFF. CDR3 nucleotide sequence: TGTGCCAGCAGCCACGAACGGGACACCGGGGAGCTGTTTTTT.

The CDR3 nucleotides are TGCGCCAGCAGCTTGGATTGGGGCGGTCTATCAGGGGCTTTCTTT. Encoded protein: CASSLDWGGLSGAFF. The chain carries TRBV5-1 and TRBJ1-1; possibly TRBD1 for D (5 bases). CDR3 length: 15 residues. In germline, CDR1 is SGHRS, CDR2 YFSETQ. Trimming cost V 0 bases and J 11 bases, with 20 bases left between them.

This clone was picked up a small number of times. V gene TRBV2 combines with J gene TRBJ1-6; D gene ambiguous. Germline assignment: CDR1 SNHLY and CDR2 FYNNEI. V was shortened by 4 bases and J by 6 bases, with 10 bases between the two germline ends. The CDR3 consists of 14 residues. The CDR3 sequence: CASSVKGINSPLHF. CDR3 coding DNA: TGTGCCAGCAGTGTGAAAGGGATTAATTCACCCCTCCACTTT.

This clone was counted a single time. V usage is TRBV4-1 and J usage is TRBJ2-7; 8 bases match TRBD1. Germline values: CDR1 MGHRA, CDR2 YSYEKL. The trim removed 3 bases at V and 3 bases at J, leaving 7 bases unmatched. This CDR3 contains 15 residues. CDR3 in amino acids: CASSQPGQAGYEQYF. The CDR3 DNA follows: TGCGCCAGCAGCCAGCCGGGACAGGCTGGCTACGAGCAGTACTTC.

The chain links TRBV6-2 or TRBV6-3 to TRBJ1-6; TRBD1 agrees at 12 bases. Trimming at V came to 5 bases and at J to 4 bases, leaving 3 bases not matched to a gene. CDR1 and CDR2 (germline): MNHEY, SVGEGT. The CDR3 loop spans 16 amino acids. The CDR3, as DNA: TGTGCCAGCAGTGGGGACAGGGGGCTTTATAATTCACCCCTCCACTTT. Translation gives CASSGDRGLYNSPLHF.

The rearrangement joins TRBV5-8 to TRBJ1-5, with a tentative D call TRBD1 (6 bases). Per germline, CDR1 SGHTS and CDR2 YDEGEE. Trimming removed 6 bases at V and 3 bases at J, with 16 bases between. The CDR3 runs to 15 residues. In nucleotides, the CDR3 is TGTGCCAGCACCCACAGCGGGGGGCACAATCAGCCCCAGCATTTT. This translates into CASTHSGGHNQPQHF.

This clone showed up just a few times. The V call is TRBV12-3 or TRBV12-4, the J call TRBJ2-7, with D tentatively TRBD1 or TRBD2 (6 bases each). The CDR3 totals 13 residues. Trimming cost V 5 bases and J 7 bases, with 15 bases left between them. For the CDR3, the DNA is TGTGCCAGCAGTCTGGGGGGCCTCGGGGAGCAGTACTTC. Residues: CASSLGGLGEQYF.

This clone was counted between two and nine times. This chain connects TRBV6-4 to TRBJ1-2; D uncertain. The CDR3 loop spans 13 amino acids. Trimming stripped 11 bases from V and 3 bases from J, with 16 bases between. Germline CDR1 reads MRHNA; CDR2 reads SNTAGT. CDR3 protein: CAFRWSSYYGYTF. As DNA, the CDR3 is TGTGCCTTCCGCTGGAGTAGCTACTATGGCTACACCTTC.

The genes are TRBV3-1 (or the pseudogene TRBV3-2) and TRBJ1-5; no clear D gene. V was pared by 1 base and J by 0 bases, with 7 bases between. In germline, CDR1 is LGHDT, CDR2 YNNKEL (reference sequence). The CDR3 has 15 amino acids. The CDR3 sequence is CASSQAGNSNQPQHF. CDR3 sequence (DNA): TGTGCCAGCAGCCAAGCTGGCAATAGCAATCAGCCCCAGCATTTT.

This chain uses TRBV19 with TRBJ1-4; the D gene is possibly TRBD1 (5 bases). Germline V gene data show CDR1 as LNHDA and CDR2 as SQIVND (reference sequence). The CDR3 sequence is 15 residues long. V lost 4 bases and J 4 bases, leaving 13 bases between the germline ends. The CDR3 coding sequence is TGTGCCAGTAGTACGATGACAGCCATTAATGAAAAACTGTTTTTT. Encoded protein: CASSTMTAINEKLFF.